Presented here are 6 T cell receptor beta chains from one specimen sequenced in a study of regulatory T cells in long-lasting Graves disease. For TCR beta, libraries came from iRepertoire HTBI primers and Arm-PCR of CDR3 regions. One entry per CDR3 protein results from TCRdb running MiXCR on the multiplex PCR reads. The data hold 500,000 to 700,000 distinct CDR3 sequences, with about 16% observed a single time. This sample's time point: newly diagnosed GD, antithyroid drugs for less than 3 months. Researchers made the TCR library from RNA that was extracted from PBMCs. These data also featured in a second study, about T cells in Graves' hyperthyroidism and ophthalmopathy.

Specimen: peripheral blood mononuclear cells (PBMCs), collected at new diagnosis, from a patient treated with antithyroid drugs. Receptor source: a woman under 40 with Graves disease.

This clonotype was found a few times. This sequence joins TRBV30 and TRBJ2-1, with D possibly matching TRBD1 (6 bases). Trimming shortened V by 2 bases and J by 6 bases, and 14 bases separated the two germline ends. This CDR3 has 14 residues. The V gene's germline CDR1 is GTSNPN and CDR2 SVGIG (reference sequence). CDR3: CAWSWGHAANEQFF. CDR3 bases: TGTGCCTGGAGTTGGGGACACGCCGCCAATGAGCAGTTCTTC.

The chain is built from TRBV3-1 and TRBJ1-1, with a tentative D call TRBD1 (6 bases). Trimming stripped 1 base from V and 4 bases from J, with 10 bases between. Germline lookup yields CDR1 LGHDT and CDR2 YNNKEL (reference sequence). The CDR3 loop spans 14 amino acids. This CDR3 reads CASSQATGTTEAFF. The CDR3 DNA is TGTGCCAGCAGCCAAGCCACAGGGACCACTGAAGCTTTCTTT.

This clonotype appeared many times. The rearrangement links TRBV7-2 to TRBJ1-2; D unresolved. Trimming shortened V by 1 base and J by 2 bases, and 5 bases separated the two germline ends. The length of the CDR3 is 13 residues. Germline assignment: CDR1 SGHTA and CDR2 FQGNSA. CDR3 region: CASSLGRNYGYTF. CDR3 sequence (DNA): TGTGCCAGCAGCTTAGGTCGGAACTATGGCTACACCTTC.

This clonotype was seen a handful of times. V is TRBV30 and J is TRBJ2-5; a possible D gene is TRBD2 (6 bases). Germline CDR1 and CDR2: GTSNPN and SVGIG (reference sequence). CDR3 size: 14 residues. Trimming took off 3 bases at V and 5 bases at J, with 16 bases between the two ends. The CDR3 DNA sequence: TGTGCCTGGAGCCCGGGACTCGCCGGGGAGACCCAGTACTTC. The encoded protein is CAWSPGLAGETQYF.

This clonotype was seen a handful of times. The CDR3 region is CSATRTAQVTDTQYF. For the CDR3, the DNA is TGCAGTGCCACTCGGACGGCGCAGGTCACAGATACGCAGTATTTT. The chain couples TRBV20-1 to TRBJ2-3; D remains ambiguous. V lost 6 bases and J lost 2, with 18 bases in between. The CDR3 contains 15 residues. The V gene's germline CDR1 is DFQATT and CDR2 SNEGSKA (reference sequence).

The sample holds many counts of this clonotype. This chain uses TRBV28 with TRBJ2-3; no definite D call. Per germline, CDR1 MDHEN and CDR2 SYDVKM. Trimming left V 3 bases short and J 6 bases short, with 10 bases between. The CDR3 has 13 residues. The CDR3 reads CASSFGSFDTQYF. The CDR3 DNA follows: TGTGCCAGCAGTTTTGGCAGTTTCGATACGCAGTATTTT. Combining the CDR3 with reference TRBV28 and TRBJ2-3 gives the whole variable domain DVKVTQSSRYLVKRTGEKVFLECVQDMDHENMFWYRQDPGLGLRLIYFSYDVKMKEKGDIPEGYSVSREKKERFSLILESASTNQTSMYLCASSFGSFDTQYFGPGTRLTVL.